The present T cell receptor beta chain was sequenced within a study of blood T cell repertoires in COVID-19. Study information: Samples of COVID-19 (acute and convalescent) were obtained from the United States, Italy and Spain. PBMCs, B-cell-depleted T cells, or T cells were the source of the cDNA or gDNA that made up the material.

Original analysis: Cell counts per sample came from amplifying reference gene primers. Libraries were prepared by immunoSEQ multiplex PCR; TCRdb keeps only in-frame clonotypes and omits some of them. Clone size and the V and J calls come from that table; the DNA yielded D and trimming. The sample carries roughly 220,000 clones, more than 75% recorded once. Seattle's enrolled individuals joined amid active infection and were then monitored longitudinally. The length of the CDR3 is 15 residues. Trimming left V 5 bases short and J 8 bases short, with 19 bases between. Germline V gene data show CDR1 as MNHEY and CDR2 as SVGAGI.

Sequencing input: peripheral blood. This clonotype was obtained from a woman older than 75 with COVID-19, enrolled during active disease. This chain links TRBV6-5 with TRBJ2-1, with D maybe TRBD2 (5 bases). The CDR3 coding sequence is TGTGCCAGCAGTCGGGGAACTACCTACCGGGATGAGCAGTTCTTC. This codes for CASSRGTTYRDEQFF.